This T cell receptor (beta chain) was identified in a study of blood T cell repertoires in COVID-19. Sequenced by immunoSEQ multiplex PCR; TCRdb stores in-frame clones only, minus some. The repertoire holds roughly 42,000 clones, with around nine tenths as singletons. The V end was cut by 4 bases, the J end by 0 bases, with 9 bases between. The CDR3 covers 13 residues. The germline gives CDR1 SQVTM, CDR2 ANQGSEA. The sequenced material came from peripheral blood. The sequence was obtained from a man in his fifties with COVID-19, enrolled during active disease. This chain uses TRBV29-1 with TRBJ1-1; the D gene is possibly TRBD1 (6 bases). CDR3 coding DNA: TGCAGCGTTGCCAACAGGGTGAACACTGAAGCTTTCTTT. Its protein is CSVANRVNTEAFF.